These 18 T cell receptor beta chains came from one sample sequenced in a study of cytomegalovirus exposure and HLA in healthy donors. The PCR made use of 60 Vbeta and 13 Jbeta primers. Profiling relied on immunoSEQ multiplex PCR, and the TCRdb table lists in-frame clones only, not all of them. The table shows almost 65,000 clones, with under 80% occurring only once. Sequencing was done on a sample of PBMCs. Receptor source: a male donor in good health and CMV-seropositive.

This clone was detected a few times. The CDR3 sequence: CASSPRQEGSQPQHF. The CDR3 nucleotides are TGTGCCAGCAGCCCTCGACAGGAAGGGAGTCAGCCCCAGCATTTT. The chain employs TRBV6-1 and TRBJ1-5; D might be TRBD1 (6 bases). Trimming removed 6 bases at V and 6 bases at J, with 18 bases between. The CDR3 runs to 15 residues. CDR1 is MNHNS and CDR2 is SASEGT in the germline V gene.

There are a few counts of this clone. Other DNA sequences of this sample code for an identical CDR3. DNA for the CDR3: TGTGCCTGGACCTCCGAGCCCACGTCTCTAGGGTATTTT. Translated, it gives CAWTSEPTSLGYF. The chain recombines TRBV30 with TRBJ2-3; D not resolved. The CDR3 consists of 13 residues. V gave up 4 bases and J gave up 14 bases, with 22 bases separating them. CDR1 is GTSNPN, CDR2 SVGIG, per germline (reference sequence).

V gene TRBV4-3 combines with J gene TRBJ2-7, with 7 bases that match TRBD1. CDR3 length: 15 amino acids. The ends lost 0 bases at V and 1 base at J; junction bases unmatched: 3. CDR1 LGHNA and CDR2 YSLEER come from the germline V gene. DNA for the CDR3: TGCGCCAGCAGCCAAGATTGGGGACAGTCCTACGAGCAGTACTTC. Its translation: CASSQDWGQSYEQYF.

J is TRBJ1-1 and V is TRBV28; D gene uncertain. Germline V gene data show CDR1 as MDHEN and CDR2 as SYDVKM. This CDR3 is built from 15 residues. The ends were cut back, 7 bases at V and 0 bases at J, with 15 bases in the middle. The CDR3 DNA reads TGTGCCAGCAACCTGCCCGGGAGGGTGAACACTGAAGCTTTCTTT. This encodes CASNLPGRVNTEAFF.

The chain couples TRBV11-3 to TRBJ2-7; D is perhaps TRBD2 (6 bases). With 1 base removed from V and 6 bases from J, the gap between germline ends came to 16 bases. The CDR3 sequence is 15 residues long. Germline assignment: CDR1 SGHNT and CDR2 YENEEA. CDR3 residues: CASSLGGTLSGEQYF. The CDR3 bases are TGTGCCAGCAGCTTAGGCGGGACCCTGTCAGGCGAGCAGTACTTC.

The J gene is TRBJ1-1, the V gene TRBV5-1, with TRBD1 as a possible D gene (6 bases). This CDR3 region has 14 residues. Trimming cost V 3 bases and J 1 base, with 10 bases left between them. The germline V gene has CDR1 SGHRS and CDR2 YFSETQ. The CDR3 reads CASSWTARNTEAFF. The CDR3 DNA follows: TGCGCCAGCAGCTGGACAGCGAGGAACACTGAAGCTTTCTTT.

The rearrangement joins TRBV5-6 to TRBJ2-7, with D uncertain. CDR1 and CDR2 (germline): SGHDT, YYEEEE. V lost 1 base to trimming and J lost 6 bases, with 5 bases between them. The CDR3 has 11 residues. CDR3: CASSLFREQYF. For the CDR3, the DNA is TGTGCCAGCAGCTTGTTCCGCGAGCAGTACTTC.

The rearrangement uses TRBV4-2 and TRBJ2-3, with 9 nucleotides matching TRBD2. V shed 4 bases and J 2 bases; nucleotides not matched to a gene: 13. CDR1 is LGHNA, CDR2 YNFKEQ, per germline. This CDR3 has 18 residues. CDR3 loop: CASSPRRRLAGYTDTQYF. In nucleotides, the CDR3 is TGTGCCAGCAGCCCCCGGCGTAGGCTAGCGGGGTACACAGATACGCAGTATTTT.

This sequence joins TRBV27 and TRBJ1-5, with TRBD1 matching 11 bases. There are 18 residues in the CDR3. Germline CDR1 and CDR2: MNHEY and SMNVEV (reference sequence). The ends lost 6 bases at V and 0 bases at J; junction bases unmatched: 10. In nucleotides, the CDR3 is TGTGCCAGCAGGCGAACCGGGACAGGGGGTCTTAGCAATCAGCCCCAGCATTTT. Protein: CASRRTGTGGLSNQPQHF.

The chain has TRBV13 and TRBJ1-4; D is undetermined. The CDR3 contains 16 residues. The V and J ends lost 2 bases and 0 bases respectively, with 10 bases between them. Per germline, CDR1 PRHDT and CDR2 FYEKMQ (reference sequence). The chain's CDR3 is CASSLRGLATNEKLFF. CDR3 bases: TGTGCCAGCAGCTTACGAGGGCTTGCAACTAATGAAAAACTGTTTTTT.

The V call is TRBV2, the J call TRBJ1-2, with 7 bases identical to TRBD1. This CDR3 is built from 12 residues. Trimming took 3 bases from V and 5 from J; bases not matched to a gene: 0. The V gene's germline CDR1 is SNHLY and CDR2 FYNNEI. The CDR3 here is CASSETGYGYTF. Written as DNA, the CDR3 is TGTGCCAGCAGTGAGACAGGGTATGGCTACACCTTC.

The chain combines TRBV7-3 with TRBJ2-1; 9 nucleotides match TRBD2. With 2 bases clipped from V and 3 bases from J, the junction kept 8 bases outside the gene matches. The germline V gene has CDR1 SGHTA and CDR2 FQGTGA. This CDR3 spans 17 amino acids. As DNA, the CDR3 is TGTGCCAGCAGCTTAGGCGGCGGGGGGGCCTACTACAATGAGCAGTTCTTC. This translates into CASSLGGGGAYYNEQFF.

CDR3 sequence (DNA): TGTGCCAGCAGCTTAGGGGCAGGGAATGGCTACACCTTC. Amino acid sequence: CASSLGAGNGYTF. The rearrangement joins TRBV11-2 to TRBJ1-2; D may be TRBD1 (5 bases). The CDR3 covers 13 residues. Germline V gene sequence: CDR1 SGHAT, CDR2 FQNNGV. V was clipped by 1 base and J by 6 bases, with 9 bases between them.

This clone was seen a single time. The chain employs TRBV7-9 and TRBJ1-2, with 7 bases matching TRBD1. Germline lookup yields CDR1 SEHNR and CDR2 FQNEAQ (reference sequence). This CDR3 region has 15 residues. V shed 1 base, J shed 2 bases, and the junction held 4 bases outside the gene matches. CDR3 nucleotides: TGTGCCAGCAGCTTAGGACAGGGTGGGAACTATGGCTACACCTTC. It translates to CASSLGQGGNYGYTF.

The chain has TRBV4-1 and TRBJ1-4; D is ambiguous. The CDR3 covers 19 residues. V lost 0 bases and J lost 6, with 23 bases in between. Germline loops: CDR1 MGHRA, CDR2 YSYEKL. CDR3 DNA: TGCGCCAGCAGCCAAGATTTATCATTGATACGGGGAATGGATGAAAAACTGTTTTTT. This translates into CASSQDLSLIRGMDEKLFF.

The rearrangement joins TRBV5-6 to TRBJ2-3; 8 nucleotides align to TRBD1. V dropped 4 bases and J dropped 3; count of bases not matched to a gene: 4. Looked up from germline, CDR1 is SGHDT and CDR2 is YYEEEE. The CDR3 is made up of 14 amino acids. The chain's CDR3 is CASSPGGRTDTQYF. The CDR3 nucleotides read TGTGCCAGCAGCCCAGGGGGCAGGACAGATACGCAGTATTTT. Together with reference TRBV5-6 and TRBJ2-3, the CDR3 gives the full variable domain: DAGVTQSPTHLIKTRGQQVTLRCSPKSGHDTVSWYQQALGQGPQFIFQYYEEEERQRGNFPDRFSGHQFPNYSSELNVNALLLGDSALYLCASSPGGRTDTQYFGPGTRLTVL.

This clone has more than one count but fewer than ten. J is TRBJ1-3 and V is TRBV30; 7 bases are shared with TRBD1. There are 13 residues in the CDR3. In germline, CDR1 is GTSNPN, CDR2 SVGIG (reference sequence). The DNA of the CDR3 is TGTGCTTACAAGGGGGCCTCTGGAAACACCATATATTTT. Amino acids: CAYKGASGNTIYF.

The chain is built from TRBV19 and TRBJ2-3, with a possible D match to TRBD1 (5 bases). V lost 7 bases and J lost 6, with 17 bases in between. This CDR3 has 14 residues. The V gene's germline CDR1 is LNHDA and CDR2 SQIVND (reference sequence). The CDR3, as DNA: TGTGCCAGTACTGGTCAGGGATTAGTGGATACGCAGTATTTT. Translation gives CASTGQGLVDTQYF. Supplemented by reference TRBV19 and TRBJ2-3, the full variable domain reads DGGITQSPKYLFRKEGQNVTLSCEQNLNHDAMYWYRQDPGQGLRLIYYSQIVNDFQKGDIAEGYSVSREKKESFPLTVTSAQKNPTAFYLCASTGQGLVDTQYFGPGTRLTVL.